These 8 T cell receptor beta chains originate from one sample sequenced in a study of blood T cell repertoires in COVID-19. Using immunoSEQ multiplex PCR, the repertoire was profiled, and TCRdb retains in-frame clones only, with some absent. The table lists a few hundred thousand clones, 80% to 90% of them singletons. The sample consisted of peripheral blood. The receptors were gathered from a woman aged 40-49 years who had recovered from COVID-19.

This chain connects TRBV5-6 to TRBJ2-1, with D possibly TRBD1 on 5 matching bases. V shed 4 bases and J shed 15 bases, with 20 bases lying between them. The germline CDR1 and CDR2 sequences are SGHDT and YYEEEE. This CDR3 is built from 13 residues. The CDR3 region is CASSPGVGHEAFF. The DNA for the CDR3 is TGTGCCAGCAGCCCTGGAGTGGGGCACGAGGCGTTCTTC.

This sequence joins TRBV11-2 and TRBJ1-1; a weak D match, TRBD1 (6 bases). V lost 2 bases, J lost 0 bases, and 16 bases lay in between. CDR3 size: 17 residues. From germline, CDR1 is SGHAT and CDR2 FQNNGV. For the CDR3, the DNA is TGTGCCAGCAGCTTAAAAGCAGGACAGACCTTGAACACTGAAGCTTTCTTT. Protein: CASSLKAGQTLNTEAFF.

V and J are TRBV5-1 and TRBJ2-4, with D maybe TRBD2 (6 bases). The CDR3 loop spans 13 amino acids. V was pared by 5 bases and J by 8 bases, with 14 bases between. Germline V gives CDR1 SGHRS, CDR2 YFSETQ. CDR3 DNA sequence: TGCGCCAGCAGTGCAGCGGGTGCAGACATTCAGTACTTC. Translating it yields CASSAAGADIQYF. The full variable domain, its missing parts supplied by reference TRBV5-1 and TRBJ2-4, is KAGVTQTPRYLIKTRGQQVTLSCSPISGHRSVSWYQQTPGQGLQFLFEYFSETQRNKGNFPGRFSGRQFSNSRSEMNVSTLELGDSALYLCASSAAGADIQYFGAGTRLSVL.

The chain is built from TRBV4-3 and TRBJ2-1; TRBD2 aligns across 10 bases. The CDR3 extends over 17 amino acids. Germline V gives CDR1 LGHNA, CDR2 YSLEER. J lost 7 bases, V lost 1 base, and 10 bases had no gene match. The CDR3 DNA reads TGCGCCAGCAGCCAAGTCGTAGGGGCTAGCGGGAGTAATGAGCAGTTCTTC. Amino acids: CASSQVVGASGSNEQFF.

This rearrangement joins TRBV2 to TRBJ1-1, with D uncertain. The CDR3 sequence is 11 residues long. Trimming took off 11 bases at V and 4 bases at J, with 11 bases between the two ends. Per the germline V gene, CDR1 is SNHLY and CDR2 is FYNNEI. CDR3 DNA: TGTGCCGAGGCTCTCGGCACTGAAGCTTTCTTT. Translation gives CAEALGTEAFF. The full variable domain, its missing parts supplied by reference TRBV2 and TRBJ1-1, is EPEVTQTPSHQVTQMGQEVILRCVPISNHLYFYWYRQILGQKVEFLVSFYNNEISEKSEIFDDQFSVERPDGSNFTLKIRSTKLEDSAMYFCAEALGTEAFFGQGTRLTVV.

V is TRBV18 and J is TRBJ1-6; a weak D match, TRBD1 (5 bases). V was shortened by 6 bases and J by 1 base, with 16 bases between the two germline ends. The CDR3 totals 17 residues. Germline V gene lookup returns CDR1 KGHSH and CDR2 LQKENI. CDR3 sequence (DNA): TGTGCCAGCTCGCACGTCGGGGGTTATTCCTATAATTCACCCCTCCACTTT. This gives the protein CASSHVGGYSYNSPLHF.

The chain is built from TRBV19 and TRBJ2-6, with D possibly matching TRBD1 (5 bases). V dropped 10 bases and J dropped 2 bases, with 18 bases sitting between them. CDR1 LNHDA and CDR2 SQIVND come from the germline V gene (reference sequence). The length of the CDR3 is 16 residues. This CDR3 reads CATSRALMAGANVLTF. The CDR3, as DNA: TGTGCCACCAGCAGGGCCCTTATGGCTGGGGCCAACGTCCTGACTTTC.

The chain employs TRBV27 and TRBJ2-5, with 9 bases matching TRBD1. V shed 5 bases and J 5 bases; nucleotides not matched to a gene: 15. Germline CDR1 MNHEY, CDR2 SMNVEV (reference sequence). This CDR3 spans 17 amino acids. The CDR3 loop reads CASSGRDRAGFWETQYF. CDR3 DNA: TGTGCCAGCAGTGGACGGGACAGGGCGGGTTTTTGGGAGACCCAGTACTTC.